This is a list of T cell receptor beta chains from one sample in a study of early T cells in non-severe SARS-CoV-2 infection. TCRdb itself ran the 5' RACE reads through MiXCR, one entry per CDR3 protein. Seen here are 85,000 to 100,000 distinct CDR3 sequences, about 11% observed once, and the top ten hold around 4.3%. The sequenced sample was whole blood, obtained at baseline. These receptors all come from an adult who was a healthcare worker with PCR-confirmed SARS-CoV-2 infection or an uninfected control (not recorded which). Each CDR3 is given with its conserved first and last residue. D genes are given only for firm matches. Some rows mark clone size as missing; the rest say once, few, many or name a class of expanded clone.

V: TRBV7-2; J: TRBJ2-3; size: -; D: -; DNA: TGTGCCAGCAGCCGCGGGGACTTTTACGGGGCAGATACGCAGTATTTT; CDR3: CASSRGDFYGADTQYF
V: TRBV6-5; J: TRBJ2-7; size: many; D: -; DNA: TGTGCCAGCAGTGGGGACTCCTACGAGCAGTACTTC; CDR3: CASSGDSYEQYF
V: TRBV20-1; J: TRBJ2-1; size: few; D: TRBD2; DNA: TGCAGTGCTAGAGCAGGGACTAGCGTGAATGAGCAGTTCTTC; CDR3: CSARAGTSVNEQFF
V: TRBV7-9; J: TRBJ1-6; size: few; D: -; DNA: TGTGCCAGCAGCTTAGCGGGGGTCCTTTCCCTCCACTTT; CDR3: CASSLAGVLSLHF
V: TRBV28; J: TRBJ2-4; size: -; D: -; DNA: TGTGCCAGCGGGACGGGGGATAGAAACATTCAGTACTTC; CDR3: CASGTGDRNIQYF
V: TRBV20-1; J: TRBJ2-5; size: -; D: -; DNA: TGCAGTGCTAGTGGTCAATCACAAGAGACCCAGTACTTC; CDR3: CSASGQSQETQYF
V: TRBV7-2; J: TRBJ2-7; size: -; D: -; DNA: TGTGCCAGCAGGGCCACACGGAACTCCTACGAGCAGTACTTC; CDR3: CASRATRNSYEQYF
V: TRBV11-2; J: TRBJ2-5; size: many; D: -; DNA: TGTGCCAGCAGCTTAGATCGGCAGGGTGCGCAGACCCAGTACTTC; CDR3: CASSLDRQGAQTQYF
V: TRBV20-1; J: TRBJ2-3; size: -; D: TRBD1; DNA: TGCAGTGCTCGACAGGGGGCGGTCACAGATACGCAGTATTTT; CDR3: CSARQGAVTDTQYF
V: TRBV29-1; J: TRBJ2-3; size: -; D: -; DNA: TGCAGCGTCCACCCGCCTAGCACAGATACGCAGTATTTT; CDR3: CSVHPPSTDTQYF
V: TRBV6-1; J: TRBJ1-1; size: -; D: -; DNA: TGTGCCAGCAGTGAAGGGGGGATGCGAGCTTTCTTT; CDR3: CASSEGGMRAFF
V: TRBV4-3; J: TRBJ1-1; size: few; D: -; DNA: TGCGCCAGCAGCAAATACAGGGTCTCGAGCACTGAAGCTTTCTTT; CDR3: CASSKYRVSSTEAFF
V: TRBV5-4; J: TRBJ1-2; size: many; D: TRBD1; DNA: TGTGCCAGCAGCTCGCAACAGGGGACCTATGGCTACACCTTC; CDR3: CASSSQQGTYGYTF
V: TRBV5-1; J: TRBJ2-1; size: few; D: -; DNA: TGCGCCAGCAGCCGTTCGGTGGATGAGCAGTTCTTC; CDR3: CASSRSVDEQFF
V: TRBV6-5; J: TRBJ1-1; size: few; D: -; DNA: TGTGCCAGCAGTCTTACTCCATGGACAGAAGCTTTCTTT; CDR3: CASSLTPWTEAFF
V: TRBV29-1; J: TRBJ2-3; size: few; D: -; DNA: TGCAGCGTCCGGAGCGGGAGCACAGATACGCAGTATTTT; CDR3: CSVRSGSTDTQYF
V: TRBV29-1; J: TRBJ2-5; size: -; D: TRBD1; DNA: TGCAGCGCAACCCAGGGGGCGGGGGAGACCCAGTACTTC; CDR3: CSATQGAGETQYF
V: TRBV4-3; J: TRBJ2-1; size: -; D: TRBD2; DNA: TGCGCCAGCAGCCAAGAACTCAGGACTAGCGGGAGGGACAATGAGCAGTTCTTC; CDR3: CASSQELRTSGRDNEQFF
V: TRBV7-2; J: TRBJ2-7; size: few; D: -; DNA: TGTGCCAGCAGCTTAGCCGGGACCCTTGAATACGAGCAGTACTTC; CDR3: CASSLAGTLEYEQYF
V: TRBV18; J: TRBJ2-7; size: -; D: -; DNA: TGTGCCAGCTCACCAAAGGCAGGGCCCCCAGGCGAGCAGTACTTC; CDR3: CASSPKAGPPGEQYF
V: TRBV5-1; J: TRBJ1-4; size: -; D: TRBD1; DNA: TGCGCCAGCAGATTGACAGGGAATAATGAAAAACTGTTTTTT; CDR3: CASRLTGNNEKLFF
V: TRBV7-9; J: TRBJ2-7; size: many; D: -; DNA: TGTGCCAGCAGCTTAGAAGGGGGATACGAGCAGTACTTC; CDR3: CASSLEGGYEQYF
V: TRBV7-9; J: TRBJ1-1; size: -; D: -; DNA: TGTGCCAGCAGCACCCTTAAAACTCAGGGCTTGAACACTGAAGCTTTCTTT; CDR3: CASSTLKTQGLNTEAFF
V: TRBV29-1; J: TRBJ1-1; size: many; D: -; DNA: TGCAGCGTTGAAGACAGGGAAGAAACGAACACTGAAGCTTTCTTT; CDR3: CSVEDREETNTEAFF
V: TRBV24-1; J: TRBJ1-1; size: many; D: -; DNA: TGTGCCACCAGTGATTTTCCAAATAACACTGAAGCTTTCTTT; CDR3: CATSDFPNNTEAFF
V: TRBV20-1; J: TRBJ2-2; size: -; D: -; DNA: TGCAGTGCTAGAGAATCGAGGCGGGGGCGTACCGGGGAGCTGTTTTTT; CDR3: CSARESRRGRTGELFF
V: TRBV29-1; J: TRBJ1-1; size: many; D: TRBD1; DNA: TGCAGCGTTGTCGCAGGGGGGAGTGGGACTGAAGCTTTCTTT; CDR3: CSVVAGGSGTEAFF
V: TRBV2; J: TRBJ1-4; size: -; D: -; DNA: TGTGCCAGCATGCAGGGAGCAACTAATGAAAAACTGTTTTTT; CDR3: CASMQGATNEKLFF
V: TRBV4-1; J: TRBJ1-1; size: -; D: -; DNA: TGCGCCAGCAGCCAAGAGTTCGGCAGGGAAGCTTTCTTT; CDR3: CASSQEFGREAFF
V: TRBV3-1; J: TRBJ1-4; size: many; D: -; DNA: TGTGCCAGCAGCCAAGATTTACATCGGGAAAAACTGTTTTTT; CDR3: CASSQDLHREKLFF
V: TRBV29-1; J: TRBJ1-1; size: many; D: -; DNA: TGCAGCGTTGAGGCAGGACAAAACACTGAAGCTTTCTTT; CDR3: CSVEAGQNTEAFF
V: TRBV5-1; J: TRBJ1-1; size: many; D: TRBD1; DNA: TGCGCCAGCAGCCCCTGGACAGGGGGCACGGGTACTGAAGCTTTCTTT; CDR3: CASSPWTGGTGTEAFF
V: TRBV19; J: TRBJ1-1; size: -; D: -; DNA: TGTGCCAGTAGTATTGGAGGGGGTGGAACTGAAGCTTTCTTT; CDR3: CASSIGGGGTEAFF
V: TRBV6-6; J: TRBJ2-7; size: -; D: -; DNA: TGTGCCAGCAGCCCTTACACTTACTCCTACGAGCAGTACTTC; CDR3: CASSPYTYSYEQYF
V: TRBV5-1; J: TRBJ2-2; size: many; D: -; DNA: TGCGCCAGCAGCTCTGCCGGGACCATGAACACCGGGGAGCTGTTTTTT; CDR3: CASSSAGTMNTGELFF
V: TRBV18; J: TRBJ1-2; size: -; D: -; DNA: TGTGCCAGCTCGCCCAATAAAGACAGCTATCATGGCTACACCTTC; CDR3: CASSPNKDSYHGYTF
V: TRBV2; J: TRBJ2-2; size: few; D: -; DNA: TGTGCCAGCAGGCTCAGGGGAGATGCCGGGGAGCTGTTTTTT; CDR3: CASRLRGDAGELFF
V: TRBV2; J: TRBJ1-5; size: many; D: -; DNA: TGTGCCAGCCGGATCTCTAGGGGGGGCAAGGATCAGCCCCAGCATTTT; CDR3: CASRISRGGKDQPQHF
V: TRBV12-3/TRBV12-4; J: TRBJ1-4; size: many; D: TRBD1; DNA: TGTGCCAGCAGTTTACGGACAGGCGGGGAAAAACTGTTTTTT; CDR3: CASSLRTGGEKLFF
V: TRBV12-3/TRBV12-4; J: TRBJ2-1; size: many; D: TRBD2; DNA: TGTGCCAGCAGCCTTCTAGCGGGGGTTCACAATGAGCAGTTCTTC; CDR3: CASSLLAGVHNEQFF
V: TRBV2; J: TRBJ2-3; size: -; D: -; DNA: TGTGCCAGTTTACAGGTCAACACGCAGTATTTT; CDR3: CASLQVNTQYF
V: TRBV20-1; J: TRBJ2-1; size: few; D: TRBD2; DNA: TGCAGTGTAACTTTCGGGACTAGCGGGAGGGGGAGCTCCTACAATGAGCAGTTCTTC; CDR3: CSVTFGTSGRGSSYNEQFF
V: TRBV5-6; J: TRBJ1-6; size: -; D: -; DNA: TGTGCCAGCAGCTACGAACCCGGCAATTCACCCCTCCACTTT; CDR3: CASSYEPGNSPLHF
V: TRBV20-1; J: TRBJ2-5; size: -; D: TRBD1; DNA: TGCAGTGGGCTTGTCGCAGGGGGCTTCCAAGAGACCCAGTACTTC; CDR3: CSGLVAGGFQETQYF
V: TRBV7-2; J: TRBJ1-2; size: -; D: TRBD1; DNA: TGTGCCAGCAGTCCGACTGGACAGGGGGCGGGTGGCTACACCTTC; CDR3: CASSPTGQGAGGYTF
V: TRBV10-3; J: TRBJ2-1; size: many; D: TRBD2; DNA: TGTGCCTCCGAAACCGGGACTATTGGCAATCAGCAGTTCTTC; CDR3: CASETGTIGNQQFF
V: TRBV6-2/TRBV6-3; J: TRBJ2-7; size: -; D: TRBD1; DNA: TGTGCCAGCAGATCCGCCGGGACAGGGGCCGAGCAGTACTTC; CDR3: CASRSAGTGAEQYF
V: TRBV18; J: TRBJ1-5; size: -; D: TRBD1; DNA: TGTGCCAGCTCACGGGGACAGGGTGGAAGCAATCAGCCCCAGCATTTT; CDR3: CASSRGQGGSNQPQHF
V: TRBV29-1; J: TRBJ1-1; size: many; D: TRBD1; DNA: TGCAGCGTTGGAGGGGGACAGACAGCCCACACTGAAGCTTTCTTT; CDR3: CSVGGGQTAHTEAFF
V: TRBV27; J: TRBJ2-1; size: many; D: -; DNA: TGTGCCAGCAGTTTAAGTGGACACGGGACCTACAATGAGCAGTTCTTC; CDR3: CASSLSGHGTYNEQFF
V: TRBV5-6; J: TRBJ1-4; size: many; D: -; DNA: TGTGCCAGCAGCTTAGGGGGAATGAGTGAAAAACTGTTTTTT; CDR3: CASSLGGMSEKLFF
V: TRBV19; J: TRBJ1-1; size: few; D: -; DNA: TGTGCCAGTAGTATCGTCGGGGGGGATGACACTGAAGCTTTCTTT; CDR3: CASSIVGGDDTEAFF
V: TRBV12-3/TRBV12-4; J: TRBJ2-3; size: few; D: -; DNA: TGTGCCAGCAGTTTAAATGGGAACACAGATACGCAGTATTTT; CDR3: CASSLNGNTDTQYF
V: TRBV18; J: TRBJ1-1; size: -; D: TRBD1; DNA: TGTGCCAGCTTACCAGGGGGAGGTACTGAAGCTTTCTTT; CDR3: CASLPGGGTEAFF
V: TRBV18; J: TRBJ2-7; size: many; D: -; DNA: TGTGCCAGCTCACCAACCAGCCCTCCCTACGAGCAGTACTTC; CDR3: CASSPTSPPYEQYF
V: TRBV10-3; J: TRBJ2-3; size: -; D: TRBD1; DNA: TGTGCCATCAGGGCCGGGACAGGGGCAGATACGCAGTATTTT; CDR3: CAIRAGTGADTQYF
V: TRBV20-1; J: TRBJ1-3; size: few; D: -; DNA: TGCAGTGCTAGCCAGAACTCTGGAAACACCATATATTTT; CDR3: CSASQNSGNTIYF
V: TRBV20-1; J: TRBJ2-1; size: -; D: TRBD2; DNA: TGCAGTGCTACCTCAGCGGGAGTCCCAGGGAATGAGCAGTTCTTC; CDR3: CSATSAGVPGNEQFF
V: TRBV29-1; J: TRBJ1-1; size: -; D: -; DNA: TGCAGCGTTAATGGGCAGGGCGCTGAAGCTTTCTTT; CDR3: CSVNGQGAEAFF
V: TRBV7-8; J: TRBJ2-3; size: -; D: -; DNA: TGTGCCAGCAGCCCACGGTGGAGCGGACGAGATACGCAGTATTTT; CDR3: CASSPRWSGRDTQYF